The text below deals with one TCR beta chain. Antigen: not known. The PCR used 60 Vbeta and 13 Jbeta primers. Clones were read by immunoSEQ multiplex PCR, and TCRdb kept only the in-frame ones, dropping some. The profile covers 100,000 to 150,000 clones, with around three quarters appearing a single time and around 3.5% taken by the ten largest. This record belongs to a study of cytomegalovirus exposure and HLA in healthy donors. Study findings and constraints: The likely explanation for a cluster of highly shared sequence variants was sequencing artifact. Later analysis reportedly placed an Asian-associated ancestry cluster below the roughly 690-donor mean in N-insertions. The CMV antigen specificity of three CMV-associated chains was confirmed through in vitro analysis.

The V end lost 6 bases, the J end lost 7 bases, and 18 bases lay between the germline ends. The CDR3 covers 14 residues. The germline V gene encodes CDR1 SGHAT and CDR2 FQNNGV. The clonotype comes from a man younger than 45 in good health and CMV-seronegative. Sequencing was performed on PBMCs. V and J are TRBV11-2 and TRBJ2-5, with a tentative D call TRBD2 (6 bases). The CDR3 is CASRGGFRAATQYF. Written as DNA, the CDR3 is TGTGCCAGCAGGGGAGGTTTTAGGGCTGCGACCCAGTACTTC.